A single T cell receptor beta chain is shown here with its context. No antigen is known for it. This entry is derived from a study of cytomegalovirus exposure and HLA in healthy donors. Findings and caveats of the study: Associated with HLA alleles at 0.05 false discovery rate in a later analysis were approximately 17,000 TCR beta sequences. It was approximately 170 TCR beta chains that were listed as cytomegalovirus-associated.

From germline, CDR1 is KGHSY and CDR2 FQNENV. V was pared by 1 base and J by 1 base, with 9 bases between. This CDR3 contains 15 residues. The PCR was carried out with 60 Vbeta primers and 13 Jbeta primers. Produced via immunoSEQ multiplex PCR; TCRdb's table is partial and in-frame only. The sample consists of approximately 100,000 clones, around 80% of them appearing once. The TCR was taken from a man between 40 and 49 years old in good health and CMV-seronegative. Sample: PBMCs. The chain recombines TRBV16 with TRBJ2-3; D perhaps matches TRBD2 (6 bases). The CDR3 is CASSQWRGGTDTQYF. The CDR3 region has the DNA TGTGCCAGCAGCCAATGGAGGGGCGGCACAGATACGCAGTATTTT.